These 27 T cell receptor beta chains were all obtained from the same sample, sequenced in a study of identical twins. A single record per CDR3 protein comes from TCRdb applying MiXCR to the 5' RACE reads. The repertoire holds 200,000 to 300,000 distinct CDR3 sequences, with 10% to 13% as singletons. Sequencing was done on a sample of memory T cells sorted from blood. The receptors here all came from a man in his fifties or sixties in good health.

The table lists this clonotype with many counts. The DNA of the CDR3 is TGCGCCAGCAGCTTGGACAGGGGGCACTACGAGCAGTACTTC. Its protein is CASSLDRGHYEQYF. J is TRBJ2-7 and V is TRBV5-1; 9 positions agree with TRBD1. CDR3 size: 14 residues. The J segment lost 3 bases and the V segment lost 0 bases, leaving 1 base of the junction unmatched. Looked up from germline, CDR1 is SGHRS and CDR2 is YFSETQ.

This clonotype was counted between two and nine times. The CDR3 sequence is CASSLSTSGGLTDTQYF. The CDR3 DNA sequence: TGCGCCAGCAGCTTATCGACTAGCGGGGGACTGACAGATACGCAGTATTTT. The chain recombines TRBV5-1 with TRBJ2-3, with 12 bases aligning to TRBD2. The CDR3 consists of 17 residues. Germline V gene data show CDR1 as SGHRS and CDR2 as YFSETQ. V dropped 2 bases and J dropped 3; count of bases not matched to a gene: 7. Full variable domain (outside the CDR3, taken from reference TRBV5-1 and TRBJ2-3): KAGVTQTPRYLIKTRGQQVTLSCSPISGHRSVSWYQQTPGQGLQFLFEYFSETQRNKGNFPGRFSGRQFSNSRSEMNVSTLELGDSALYLCASSLSTSGGLTDTQYFGPGTRLTVL.

V is TRBV29-1 and J is TRBJ2-5; D gene unclear. Trimming took 5 bases from V and 0 from J, leaving 7 bases between them. In germline, CDR1 is SQVTM, CDR2 ANQGSEA. The CDR3 runs to 12 residues. CDR3 sequence reads: CSVQSYQETQYF. In nucleotides, the CDR3 is TGCAGCGTTCAGTCCTACCAAGAGACCCAGTACTTC.

The chain uses TRBV7-2 and TRBJ2-5; tentative D call: TRBD1 (6 bases). CDR1 is SGHTA, CDR2 FQGNSA, per germline. Between the trimmed V and J ends, which lost 1 base and 4 bases, there was a span of 16 bases. The CDR3 has 16 amino acids. CDR3 in DNA: TGTGCCAGCAGCTTAGGGGACATGGGCGGGCGAGAGACCCAGTACTTC. Its protein is CASSLGDMGGRETQYF.

This clonotype was counted many times. J is TRBJ1-1 and V is TRBV5-1; no clear D. The CDR3 contains 15 residues. Germline V gene data show CDR1 as SGHRS and CDR2 as YFSETQ. V was shortened by 5 bases and J by 0 bases, with 14 bases between the two germline ends. CDR3 sequence reads: CASSALGGMNTEAFF. CDR3 nucleotide sequence: TGCGCCAGCAGTGCATTAGGAGGGATGAACACTGAAGCTTTCTTT.

The rearrangement uses TRBV6-1 and TRBJ2-5; D tentatively fits TRBD1 or TRBD2 (6 bases each). Trimming cost V 8 bases and J 9 bases, with 22 bases left between them. The CDR3 sequence is 14 residues long. The V gene's germline CDR1 is MNHNS and CDR2 SASEGT. The CDR3 region is CASRGGGPGEAQYF. The CDR3 bases are TGTGCCAGCCGGGGTGGGGGCCCGGGGGAGGCCCAGTACTTC.

At least ten counts were recorded for this clonotype. The rearrangement uses TRBV5-1 and TRBJ2-2; 8 bases are a match to TRBD1. Germline CDR1 and CDR2: SGHRS and YFSETQ. This CDR3 contains 15 residues. The V and J ends lost 4 bases and 5 bases, in that order; junction bases with no gene match: 7. CDR3 sequence: CASSPMTGETGELFF. CDR3 in DNA: TGCGCCAGCAGCCCAATGACAGGGGAGACCGGGGAGCTGTTTTTT.

The V and J genes are TRBV20-1 and TRBJ2-7, with 9 bases identical to TRBD1. From germline, CDR1 is DFQATT and CDR2 SNEGSKA (reference sequence). With 3 bases clipped from V and 5 bases from J, the junction kept 5 bases outside the gene matches. The CDR3 sequence is 13 residues long. In nucleotides, the CDR3 is TGCAGTGCTAGTGGGACAGGGACCCACGAGCAGTACTTC. Protein product: CSASGTGTHEQYF.

This clonotype came up many times. This chain links TRBV20-1 with TRBJ2-7, with 11 bases aligning to TRBD2. CDR3 length: 15 amino acids. Germline loops: CDR1 DFQATT, CDR2 SNEGSKA (reference sequence). J lost 3 bases, V lost 3 bases, and 7 bases had no gene match. Written as DNA, the CDR3 is TGCAGTGCTAGGAGGGGACTAGCGGAGGACTACGAGCAGTACTTC. Protein: CSARRGLAEDYEQYF.

The V gene is TRBV5-1, the J gene TRBJ2-7; 7 bases map to TRBD1. Trimming removed 1 base from V and 2 bases from J; junction bases left unmatched: 9. This CDR3 is built from 16 residues. CDR1 SGHRS and CDR2 YFSETQ come from the germline V gene. The CDR3 spells CASSLRPQGVTYEQYF. CDR3 coding DNA: TGCGCCAGCAGCTTGAGGCCGCAGGGGGTGACCTACGAGCAGTACTTC.

This clonotype was seen ten or more times. This rearrangement joins TRBV7-9 to TRBJ2-3; D may correspond to TRBD1 or TRBD2 (6 bases each). The CDR3 length is 16 residues. V dropped 3 bases and J dropped 3 bases, with 16 bases sitting between them. CDR1 and CDR2 from the germline V gene are SEHNR and FQNEAQ (reference sequence). CDR3 amino acids: CASSFGQLRGTDTQYF. Here the CDR3 DNA reads TGTGCCAGCAGCTTCGGACAGCTCCGGGGGACAGATACGCAGTATTTT.

CDR3 DNA sequence: TGTGCCAGCACTGCCCTACTGGGACAGGCGAACACTGAAGCTTTCTTT. Residues: CASTALLGQANTEAFF. The chain links TRBV2 to TRBJ1-1, with 8 bases that match TRBD1. J was trimmed by 1 base and V by 7 bases; bases with no gene match: 11. This CDR3 comprises 16 residues. CDR1 SNHLY and CDR2 FYNNEI come from the germline V gene.

The sample holds many counts of this clonotype. The chain joins TRBV18 to TRBJ2-2; D unclear. CDR3 length: 15 amino acids. Per germline, CDR1 KGHSH and CDR2 LQKENI. The V end was cut by 1 base, the J end by 2 bases, with 8 bases between. The CDR3 DNA sequence: TGTGCCAGCTCACCACAGAGCAGCAACACCGGGGAGCTGTTTTTT. It translates to CASSPQSSNTGELFF.

This clonotype occurred many times. The rearrangement joins TRBV6-2 or TRBV6-3 to TRBJ2-5; 7 bases agree with TRBD1. The V gene end was trimmed by 7 bases and the J gene end by 3 bases; junction bases not matched to a gene: 5. This CDR3 is built from 13 residues. Germline V gene data show CDR1 as MNHEY and CDR2 as SVGEGT. CDR3 region: CASNDRAEETQYF. The CDR3, as DNA: TGTGCCAGCAATGACAGGGCTGAAGAGACCCAGTACTTC.

This clonotype showed up just a few times. V is TRBV4-2 and J is TRBJ2-3; TRBD2 agrees at 9 bases. The CDR3 is made up of 16 amino acids. V lost 2 bases to trimming and J lost 5 bases; unmatched junction nucleotides: 8. Germline loops: CDR1 LGHNA, CDR2 YNFKEQ. CDR3 bases: TGTGCCAGCAGCCAACTAGCGGGAAGCTCTAAAGATACGCAGTATTTT. It translates to CASSQLAGSSKDTQYF.

The chain employs TRBV6-5 and TRBJ2-1, with TRBD2 identical over 8 bases. Per the germline V gene, CDR1 is MNHEY and CDR2 is SVGAGI. V lost 4 bases, J lost 1 base, and 6 bases stayed unmatched. The CDR3 has 16 residues. In DNA, the CDR3 is TGTGCCAGCAGTTGGGCCGGGACTAGTTCCTACAATGAGCAGTTCTTC. Translation: CASSWAGTSSYNEQFF.

The chain couples TRBV27 to TRBJ2-3, with a tentative D call TRBD2 (6 bases). The germline gives CDR1 MNHEY, CDR2 SMNVEV (reference sequence). The CDR3 sequence is 14 residues long. The germline V and J ends were trimmed by 6 bases and 4 bases, with 14 bases remaining between them. The CDR3 DNA sequence: TGTGCCAGCAGGCGATTAGCGGAGTCAGATACGCAGTATTTT. It translates to CASRRLAESDTQYF.

This clonotype was detected many times. V usage is TRBV12-3 or TRBV12-4 and J usage is TRBJ2-1; 7 bases match TRBD1. CDR3 size: 16 residues. Losses at the gene ends were 5 bases for V and 0 bases for J; bases not matched to a gene: 7. CDR3 DNA sequence: TGTGCCAGCAGTCGGGACAGACCATCCTCCTACAATGAGCAGTTCTTC. Protein: CASSRDRPSSYNEQFF.

This clonotype was recorded a few times. This chain links TRBV6-4 with TRBJ2-7, with 8 bases identical to TRBD1. The V gene's germline CDR1 is MRHNA and CDR2 SNTAGT. V was clipped by 7 bases and J by 2 bases; unmatched bases: 7. The CDR3 length is 14 residues. CDR3 loop: CASTRTGTPYEQYF. The CDR3 nucleotides are TGTGCCAGCACCCGGACAGGGACTCCCTACGAGCAGTACTTC.

This clonotype has just a few counts. V is TRBV13 and J is TRBJ2-7; D is uncertain. The V gene lost 6 bases and the J gene lost 3 bases, with 12 bases spanning the gap. Germline-derived CDR1 and CDR2 are PRHDT and FYEKMQ (reference sequence). The CDR3 has 13 residues. The CDR3: CASSEDPGYEQYF. CDR3 in DNA: TGTGCCAGCAGTGAAGACCCTGGCTACGAGCAGTACTTC. Using reference TRBV13 and TRBJ2-7 for the parts outside the CDR3, the full variable domain is AAGVIQSPRHLIKEKRETATLKCYPIPRHDTVYWYQQGPGQDPQFLISFYEKMQSDKGSIPDRFSAQQFSDYHSELNMSSLELGDSALYFCASSEDPGYEQYFGPGTRLTVT.

This clonotype showed up just a few times. The chain uses TRBV12-3 or TRBV12-4 and TRBJ2-7; D might be TRBD2 (5 bases). V was trimmed by 3 bases and J by 2 bases, leaving 11 bases between them. CDR3 length: 14 residues. CDR3 sequence reads: CASSFGQEAYEQYF. CDR3 DNA sequence: TGTGCCAGCAGTTTTGGGCAGGAGGCCTACGAGCAGTACTTC.

This clonotype was counted only a few times. The chain joins TRBV6-5 to TRBJ2-7; no clear D. This CDR3 comprises 14 residues. The germline V gene encodes CDR1 MNHEY and CDR2 SVGAGI. V lost 4 bases, J lost 1 base, and 11 bases lay in between. The CDR3 spells CASSSPGRSYEQYF. The CDR3, as DNA: TGTGCCAGCAGTTCCCCCGGACGATCCTACGAGCAGTACTTC.

There are a few counts of this clonotype. V gene TRBV20-1 combines with J gene TRBJ2-5; D possibly corresponds to TRBD1 (7 bases). The CDR3 totals 18 residues. Per germline, CDR1 DFQATT and CDR2 SNEGSKA (reference sequence). V was trimmed by 3 bases and J by 0 bases, leaving 23 bases between them. Here the CDR3 DNA reads TGCAGTGCTAGTGGAGGAGGGGGCCAACCTTTGTACCAAGAGACCCAGTACTTC. Translation gives CSASGGGGQPLYQETQYF.

Only a few counts were recorded for this clonotype. The chain employs TRBV19 and TRBJ1-1; D uncertain. The CDR3 loop spans 13 amino acids. Germline CDR1 and CDR2: LNHDA and SQIVND (reference sequence). Trimming took off 4 bases at V and 0 bases at J, with 6 bases between the two ends. The CDR3 is CASSTVMNTEAFF. The CDR3 DNA follows: TGTGCCAGTAGTACGGTTATGAACACTGAAGCTTTCTTT.

This clonotype has more than one count but fewer than ten. The chain is built from TRBV2 and TRBJ2-3, with D perhaps given as TRBD1 or TRBD2 (5 bases each). Germline CDR1 reads SNHLY; CDR2 reads FYNNEI. The CDR3 sequence is 13 residues long. Trimming took off 7 bases at V and 3 bases at J, with 11 bases between the two ends. CDR3 protein: CASIFRETDTQYF. CDR3 coding DNA: TGTGCCAGCATTTTCAGGGAGACAGATACGCAGTATTTT. Complete variable domain (other parts from reference TRBV2 and TRBJ2-3): EPEVTQTPSHQVTQMGQEVILRCVPISNHLYFYWYRQILGQKVEFLVSFYNNEISEKSEIFDDQFSVERPDGSNFTLKIRSTKLEDSAMYFCASIFRETDTQYFGPGTRLTVL.

The gene calls are TRBV7-2 and TRBJ2-7; no clear D gene. The CDR3 is made up of 13 amino acids. Trimming stripped 5 bases from V and 7 bases from J, with 15 bases between. Germline V gene lookup returns CDR1 SGHTA and CDR2 FQGNSA. The CDR3 reads CASSPAIAREQYF. Written as DNA, the CDR3 is TGTGCCAGCAGCCCAGCAATCGCTAGGGAGCAGTACTTC.

This clonotype was seen a handful of times. This rearrangement joins TRBV7-3 to TRBJ1-1; D perhaps matches TRBD1 (5 bases). V lost 4 bases, J lost 5 bases, and 14 bases lay in between. Germline CDR1 SGHTA, CDR2 FQGTGA. CDR3 length: 14 amino acids. CDR3 protein: CASSSQAEGTEAFF. The CDR3 nucleotides are TGTGCCAGCAGCTCACAGGCAGAAGGGACTGAAGCTTTCTTT.